A single sample gave rise to the 8 T cell receptor beta chains below, sequenced in a study of T cells in Graves' hyperthyroidism and ophthalmopathy. It was RNA transcripts that yielded the amplified TCR beta CDR3 regions. A set of HTBI primers served as the primers for a first-round RT-PCR of the TCR CDR3. TCRdb called the multiplex PCR reads again in MiXCR, with one record for every CDR3 protein. The repertoire consists of hundreds of thousands of distinct CDR3 sequences, with about 15% occurring once and the leading ten covering about 13%. Sequenced sample: blood. These receptors all come from a man in his late teens or twenties with Graves' ophthalmopathy.

This clonotype was counted many times. This chain connects TRBV28 to TRBJ2-1, with 11 bases fitting TRBD2. CDR3 length: 15 amino acids. The ends lost 4 bases at V and 5 bases at J; junction bases unmatched: 4. The germline gives CDR1 MDHEN, CDR2 SYDVKM. The CDR3 DNA reads as TGTGCCAGCAGTTCAGGGACTAGCGGCAACAATGAGCAGTTCTTC. Protein sequence: CASSSGTSGNNEQFF.

The V and J genes are TRBV3-1 and TRBJ2-5; 9 positions match TRBD2. Looked up from germline, CDR1 is LGHDT and CDR2 is YNNKEL (reference sequence). The V segment lost 4 bases and the J segment 1 base; nucleotides outside the gene matches: 4. The CDR3 is 15 residues long. The CDR3 loop reads CASSRTSGLQETQYF. CDR3 DNA: TGTGCCAGCAGCCGAACTAGCGGGCTCCAAGAGACCCAGTACTTC.

This clonotype appeared a few times. The rearrangement links TRBV10-1 to TRBJ2-1; TRBD2 matches at 7 bases. Germline assignment: CDR1 WNHNN and CDR2 SYGVQD (reference sequence). The CDR3 totals 15 residues. J gave up 0 bases and V 6 bases, and 5 bases lay outside the gene matches. CDR3 amino acids: CASSGGGASYNEQFF. DNA of the CDR3: TGCGCCAGCAGCGGCGGGGGAGCCTCCTACAATGAGCAGTTCTTC.

This chain's CDR3 is CASSFDRGDTEAFF. The CDR3 region has the DNA TGTGCCAGCAGCTTTGACAGGGGAGACACTGAAGCTTTCTTT. V gene TRBV5-4 combines with J gene TRBJ1-1, with 8 bases fitting TRBD1. The CDR3 spans 14 residues. In germline, CDR1 is SGHNT, CDR2 YYREEE (reference sequence). V was clipped by 2 bases and J by 3 bases; unmatched bases: 3.

V and J are TRBV19 and TRBJ1-1, with 8 bases identical to TRBD1. Germline CDR1 is LNHDA and CDR2 is SQIVND (reference sequence). The ends lost 5 bases at V and 1 base at J; junction bases unmatched: 9. The CDR3 has 16 amino acids. CDR3 protein: CASSVTTDRANTEAFF. CDR3 nucleotides: TGTGCCAGTAGTGTAACTACGGACAGGGCGAACACTGAAGCTTTCTTT.

This clonotype was recorded at least ten times. This chain links TRBV9 with TRBJ1-1, with D perhaps matching TRBD1 (5 bases). Germline loops: CDR1 SGDLS, CDR2 YYNGEE. CDR3 length equals 15 residues. The V and J ends lost 3 bases and 5 bases respectively, with 17 bases between them. The CDR3 is CASSAFTGVETEAFF. The CDR3 DNA is TGTGCCAGCAGCGCCTTTACGGGGGTGGAAACTGAAGCTTTCTTT. The full variable domain, rest sourced from reference TRBV9 and TRBJ1-1, is DSGVTQTPKHLITATGQRVTLRCSPRSGDLSVYWYQQSLDQGLQFLIQYYNGEERAKGNILERFSAQQFPDLHSELNLSSLELGDSALYFCASSAFTGVETEAFFGQGTRLTVV.

This clonotype was observed a few times. The chain couples TRBV2 to TRBJ2-1, with 15 positions matching TRBD2. Germline CDR1 and CDR2: SNHLY and FYNNEI. The J segment lost 7 bases and the V segment lost 4 bases, leaving 2 bases of the junction unmatched. This CDR3 has 15 amino acids. The CDR3 protein is CASSVGTSGGNEQFF. As DNA, the CDR3 is TGTGCCAGCAGTGTCGGGACTAGCGGGGGGAATGAGCAGTTCTTC.

Note on this clonotype: A read error may produce the germline difference seen at one junction end. CDR3 region: CASSILTSGNNEQFF. CDR3 nucleotides: TGTGCTAGCAGCATTTTGACTAGCGGGAATAATGAGCAGTTCTTC. The rearrangement uses TRBV7-7 and TRBJ2-1; 11 bases align to TRBD2. The CDR3 is 15 amino acids. From germline, CDR1 is SSHAT and CDR2 FNYEAQ (reference sequence).